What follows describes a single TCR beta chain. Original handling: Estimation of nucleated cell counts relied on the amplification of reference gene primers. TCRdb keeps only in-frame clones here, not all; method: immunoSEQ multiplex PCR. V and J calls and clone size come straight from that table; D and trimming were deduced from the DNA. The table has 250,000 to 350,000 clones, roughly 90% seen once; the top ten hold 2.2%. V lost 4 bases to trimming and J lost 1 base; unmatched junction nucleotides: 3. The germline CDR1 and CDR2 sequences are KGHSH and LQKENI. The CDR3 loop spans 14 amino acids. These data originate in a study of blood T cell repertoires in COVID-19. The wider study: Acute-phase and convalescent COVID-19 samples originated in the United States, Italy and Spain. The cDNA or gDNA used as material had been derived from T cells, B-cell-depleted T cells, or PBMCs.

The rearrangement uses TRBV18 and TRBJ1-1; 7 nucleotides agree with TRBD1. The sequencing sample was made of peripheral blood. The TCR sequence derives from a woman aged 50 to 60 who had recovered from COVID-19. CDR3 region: CASSLRTGNTEAFF. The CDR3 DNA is TGTGCCAGCTCACTCAGGACAGGGAACACTGAAGCTTTCTTT.